This T cell receptor (beta chain) was identified during a study of shared clonotypes between healthy human individuals. Study conclusions and caveats: A handful of donors showed sharing of around 5% of naive CD4 clonotypes.

CDR3 size: 17 residues. The V end lost 1 base, the J end lost 0 bases, and 16 bases lay between the germline ends. Germline-derived CDR1 and CDR2 are SGHRS and YFSETQ. The authors split each subset's genomic DNA evenly across several immunoSEQ plates. In the study's own analysis: Filtering differed, since immunoSEQ gave only junction sequences and no quality scores. Some clones are missing from TCRdb's copy, which holds only in-frame ones; the method was immunoSEQ multiplex PCR. The V and J calls and the clone size are those of that table, but D and trimming were determined from the DNA. The sample contains 1 million to 1.3 million clones, 78% of which appear only once. A note on this clone: Its cognate antigen is unknown.

CD4+ cells underwent separation, giving CD45RA+ naive and CD45RA-negative memory subsets. This chain uses TRBV5-1 with TRBJ1-1; TRBD1 might be the D (5 bases). The source is a man between 18 and 29 years old in good health. Some clones in this sample may be carry-over from other donors' samples. The sequenced sample was memory CD4+ T cells from PBMCs. The subset here: CD45RA-negative fraction. In DNA form, the CDR3 reads TGCGCCAGCAGCTTGCATGGCAGGGTCGAAATGAACACTGAAGCTTTCTTT. Amino acid sequence: CASSLHGRVEMNTEAFF.